This T cell receptor beta chain was profiled in a study of response to subunit inactivated influenza vaccine. Looked up from germline, CDR1 is SNHLY and CDR2 is FYNNEI. CDR3 length: 15 residues. J was trimmed by 7 bases and V by 4 bases; bases with no gene match: 9. MiXCR, run by TCRdb on the RT-PCR reads, gives a single entry per CDR3 protein. The sample yields hundreds of thousands of distinct CDR3 sequences, approximately 12% seen once. This TCR came from a man aged 45 to 65 who received an inactivated influenza vaccine. The sequencing used PBMCs from blood, collected on the day of vaccination. The chain couples TRBV2 to TRBJ1-4, with TRBD1 identical over 7 bases. The CDR3 region is CASSATGTVREKLFF. For the CDR3, the DNA is TGTGCCAGCAGTGCGACCGGGACAGTTCGTGAAAAACTGTTTTTT.